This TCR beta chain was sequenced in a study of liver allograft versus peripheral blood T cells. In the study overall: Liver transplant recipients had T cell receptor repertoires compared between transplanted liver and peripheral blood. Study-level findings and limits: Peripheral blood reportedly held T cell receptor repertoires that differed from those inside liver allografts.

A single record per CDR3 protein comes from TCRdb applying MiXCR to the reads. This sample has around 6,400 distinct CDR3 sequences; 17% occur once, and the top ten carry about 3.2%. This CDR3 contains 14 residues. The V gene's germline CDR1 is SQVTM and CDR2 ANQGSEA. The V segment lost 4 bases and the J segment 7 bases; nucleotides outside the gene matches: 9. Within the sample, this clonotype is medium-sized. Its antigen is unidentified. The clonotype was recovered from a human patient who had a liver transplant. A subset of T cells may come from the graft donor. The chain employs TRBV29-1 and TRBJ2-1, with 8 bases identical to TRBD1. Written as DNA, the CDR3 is TGCAGCGTTGGTGGACAGGGAGGCTGGAATGAGCAGTTCTTC. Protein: CSVGGQGGWNEQFF.